Shown below are 14 T cell receptor beta chains from a single sample sequenced in a study of early T cells in non-severe SARS-CoV-2 infection. TCRdb called the 5' RACE reads again in MiXCR, with one record for every CDR3 protein. The sample contains about 37,000 distinct CDR3 sequences, approximately 5% of which appear only once. The sample was whole blood. The source is an adult who was a healthcare worker with PCR-confirmed SARS-CoV-2 infection or an uninfected control (not recorded which).

This CDR3 is CSARVIEQGAPGNTIYF. As DNA, the CDR3 is TGCAGTGCTAGAGTTATCGAACAGGGGGCCCCTGGAAACACCATATATTTT. The chain recombines TRBV20-1 with TRBJ1-3; TRBD1 agrees at 9 bases. V was pared by 1 base and J by 2 bases, with 9 bases of the junction left unmatched. The CDR3 totals 17 residues. The germline V gene has CDR1 DFQATT and CDR2 SNEGSKA (reference sequence).

This clonotype occurred many times. The chain carries TRBV20-1 and TRBJ2-2, with 9 bases that match TRBD1. Germline CDR1 DFQATT, CDR2 SNEGSKA (reference sequence). The CDR3 has 12 residues. The junction had 2 bases not matched to a gene; V was cut back by 6 bases and J by 6 bases. The CDR3 sequence is CSAGQGSGELFF. The CDR3 bases are TGCAGTGCCGGACAGGGGTCCGGGGAGCTGTTTTTT.

The rearrangement links TRBV4-1 to TRBJ1-1, with a tentative D call TRBD1 (5 bases). V shed 4 bases and J shed 7 bases, with 16 bases lying between them. The CDR3 is 14 amino acids. Per germline, CDR1 MGHRA and CDR2 YSYEKL. The CDR3 sequence is CASSPTWGRLEAFF. The CDR3 coding sequence is TGCGCCAGCAGCCCAACGTGGGGACGACTTGAAGCTTTCTTT.

This rearrangement joins TRBV6-5 to TRBJ1-5; 7 nucleotides match TRBD1. CDR1 MNHEY and CDR2 SVGAGI come from the germline V gene. The V segment lost 4 bases and the J segment 7 bases; nucleotides outside the gene matches: 4. The CDR3 consists of 13 residues. CDR3 residues: CASSSGGRQPQHF. The CDR3 DNA reads as TGTGCCAGCAGTTCAGGGGGAAGACAGCCCCAGCATTTT.

This clonotype was recorded at least ten times. This chain uses TRBV30 with TRBJ1-2; D gene unclear. V was cut by 0 bases and J by 8 bases, with 10 bases left in between. The CDR3 has 12 residues. Germline CDR1 and CDR2: GTSNPN and SVGIG (reference sequence). CDR3 in amino acids: CAWSVHLGGYTF. The CDR3 nucleotides are TGTGCCTGGAGTGTACACCTGGGGGGCTACACCTTC.

This clonotype was observed a few times. V usage is TRBV29-1 and J usage is TRBJ2-1, with 11 bases identical to TRBD2. The CDR3 is made up of 13 amino acids. V lost 7 bases and J lost 4; bases outside the gene matches: 3. The germline gives CDR1 SQVTM, CDR2 ANQGSEA. CDR3 nucleotide sequence: TGCAGCGCCGGGACTAGCGGATACAATGAGCAGTTCTTC. It is translated as CSAGTSGYNEQFF.

Details on this clonotype: A read error may be the cause here, since a much bigger clone is one base away. This chain uses TRBV15 with TRBJ2-3, with 8 nucleotides matching TRBD1. Trimming cost V 0 bases and J 4 bases; bases outside gene matches: 6. There are 16 residues in the CDR3. Germline V lookup: CDR1 LNHNV, CDR2 YYDKDF (reference sequence). Here the CDR3 reads CATSRDRTGSADTQYF. The CDR3 nucleotides are TGTGCCACCAGCAGAGATCGGACAGGGAGCGCAGATACGCAGTATTTT. The whole variable domain, remainder taken from reference TRBV15 and TRBJ2-3, is DAMVIQNPRYQVTQFGKPVTLSCSQTLNHNVMYWYQQKSSQAPKLLFHYYDKDFNNEADTPDNFQSRRPNTSFCFLDIRSPGLGDTAMYLCATSRDRTGSADTQYFGPGTRLTVL.

This clonotype was counted ten times or more. The chain recombines TRBV7-9 with TRBJ1-1; no reliable D call. Germline V gene sequence: CDR1 SEHNR, CDR2 FQNEAQ (reference sequence). V was cut by 5 bases and J by 11 bases, with 15 bases left in between. The CDR3 has 12 amino acids. The CDR3 loop reads CASSHEGGGAFF. The DNA for the CDR3 is TGTGCCAGCAGCCACGAGGGCGGAGGTGCTTTCTTT.

This clonotype has a count of ten or more. The chain is built from TRBV12-3 or TRBV12-4 and TRBJ1-1; D might be TRBD1 (5 bases). V was shortened by 2 bases and J by 8 bases, with 12 bases between the two germline ends. The CDR3 covers 13 residues. The CDR3 coding sequence is TGTGCCAGCAGTTTATCGAGGGGAAGGGAAGCTTTCTTT. It yields the protein CASSLSRGREAFF.

This clonotype was seen at least ten times. This rearrangement joins TRBV5-6 to TRBJ2-5; possible D gene TRBD1, 6 bases. There are 15 residues in the CDR3. Trimming took off 4 bases at V and 2 bases at J, with 15 bases between the two ends. Germline V gene data show CDR1 as SGHDT and CDR2 as YYEEEE. The CDR3 spells CASSPDLRGQETQYF. CDR3 DNA sequence: TGTGCCAGCAGCCCGGATTTGAGGGGGCAAGAGACCCAGTACTTC.

This clonotype has at least ten counts. This chain uses TRBV5-4 with TRBJ2-1; D might be TRBD1 (6 bases). V was shortened by 4 bases and J by 2 bases, with 13 bases between the two germline ends. Germline values: CDR1 SGHNT, CDR2 YYREEE (reference sequence). The CDR3 loop spans 15 amino acids. In DNA form, the CDR3 reads TGTGCCAGCAGCAAGGACAGCTCGGCCTACAATGAGCAGTTCTTC. It translates to CASSKDSSAYNEQFF.

This clonotype was counted at least ten times. The chain joins TRBV12-3 or TRBV12-4 to TRBJ1-1; D gene ambiguous. The CDR3 spans 14 residues. The V end was cut by 3 bases, the J end by 1 base, with 9 bases between. CDR3 nucleotides: TGTGCCAGCAGTTTCCGAGGACGGAACACTGAAGCTTTCTTT. This codes for CASSFRGRNTEAFF.

Ten or more counts support this clonotype. Written as DNA, the CDR3 is TGTGCCAGCAGTTTAGGGCAGGGGGGATCTGGCTACACCTTC. Protein: CASSLGQGGSGYTF. V and J are TRBV27 and TRBJ1-2, with 7 bases identical to TRBD1. Germline CDR1 is MNHEY and CDR2 is SMNVEV (reference sequence). CDR3 length: 14 amino acids. V gave up 2 bases and J gave up 7 bases; unmatched junction bases: 7.

The chain combines TRBV6-5 with TRBJ2-1, with 10 bases aligning to TRBD2. Germline assignment: CDR1 MNHEY and CDR2 SVGAGI. This CDR3 region has 17 residues. V shed 6 bases and J 7 bases; nucleotides not matched to a gene: 15. DNA of the CDR3: TGTGCCAGCAGGCTGGGGGCCTCTAGCGGGAGTAGGAATGAGCAGTTCTTC. This codes for CASRLGASSGSRNEQFF.